These 20 T cell receptor beta chains came from one sample sequenced in a study of OX40 agonist ivuxolimab in advanced cancers. Profiling relied on immunoSEQ multiplex PCR, and the TCRdb table lists in-frame clones only, not all of them. The sample lists some 99,000 clones; approximately 95% were seen once. The sample consisted of CD4+ or CD8+ T cells sorted from blood, taken in a trial of the OX40 agonist ivuxolimab. Every receptor here comes from an adult with an advanced solid tumor such as melanoma, head and neck, liver or kidney cancer.

The J gene is TRBJ2-7, the V gene TRBV4-3, with 11 bases aligning to TRBD1. The CDR3 is 16 amino acids. Looked up from germline, CDR1 is LGHNA and CDR2 is YSLEER. The ends lost 4 bases at V and 5 bases at J; junction bases unmatched: 10. CDR3 coding DNA: TGCGCCAGCAGCCTAAATCCAGGACAGGGGGCCCACGAGCAGTACTTC. It yields the protein CASSLNPGQGAHEQYF.

The count of this clone is one. The V call is TRBV5-1, the J call TRBJ2-7; the D is unclear. The germline CDR1 and CDR2 sequences are SGHRS and YFSETQ. V lost 0 bases and J lost 0, with 7 bases in between. The CDR3 sequence is 14 residues long. The chain's CDR3 is CASSLAVSSYEQYF. Here the CDR3 DNA reads TGCGCCAGCAGCTTGGCCGTCAGCTCCTACGAGCAGTACTTC.

The chain employs TRBV11-2 and TRBJ2-5; 7 bases agree with TRBD2. CDR3 length equals 13 residues. V shed 5 bases and J 7 bases; nucleotides not matched to a gene: 7. Per the germline V gene, CDR1 is SGHAT and CDR2 is FQNNGV. DNA of the CDR3: TGTGCCAGCAGCCCAACGGGGGGAGGGACCCAGTACTTC. The encoded protein is CASSPTGGGTQYF.

The gene calls are TRBV28 and TRBJ2-1; weak D call: TRBD1 (6 bases). The germline V gene has CDR1 MDHEN and CDR2 SYDVKM. The CDR3 runs to 14 residues. The V and J ends lost 2 bases and 8 bases respectively, with 13 bases between them. The CDR3: CASSLRGRGYEQFF. The CDR3 bases are TGTGCCAGCAGTTTAAGGGGCAGGGGCTATGAGCAGTTCTTC. Filled out from reference TRBV28 and TRBJ2-1, the complete variable domain reads DVKVTQSSRYLVKRTGEKVFLECVQDMDHENMFWYRQDPGLGLRLIYFSYDVKMKEKGDIPEGYSVSREKKERFSLILESASTNQTSMYLCASSLRGRGYEQFFGPGTRLTVL.

The chain joins TRBV6-5 to TRBJ2-3, with D perhaps TRBD1 or TRBD2 (5 bases each). The CDR3 is 15 amino acids. From germline, CDR1 is MNHEY and CDR2 SVGAGI. Trimming shortened V by 1 base and J by 4 bases, and 12 bases separated the two germline ends. The CDR3 loop reads CASSYFQGRADTQYF. The CDR3 DNA follows: TGTGCCAGCAGTTACTTTCAGGGACGGGCAGATACGCAGTATTTT.

In DNA, the CDR3 is TGTGCTAGTGGTCCCGGGGGGGGCCTAACCTACGAGCAGTACTTC. It codes for CASGPGGGLTYEQYF. V and J are TRBV12-5 and TRBJ2-7; 8 bases map to TRBD2. In germline, CDR1 is LGHNT, CDR2 FRNRAP. This CDR3 is built from 15 residues. V dropped 5 bases and J dropped 2; count of bases not matched to a gene: 8.

The count of this clone is one. The chain has TRBV19 and TRBJ2-7; D uncertain. The germline V and J ends were trimmed by 4 bases and 1 base, with 5 bases remaining between them. The germline V gene encodes CDR1 LNHDA and CDR2 SQIVND (reference sequence). The CDR3 runs 12 residues. The CDR3 region is CASSSRSYEQYF. CDR3 coding DNA: TGTGCCAGTAGTAGTCGATCCTACGAGCAGTACTTC.

This chain connects TRBV2 to TRBJ1-1, with D uncertain. Germline V gene sequence: CDR1 SNHLY, CDR2 FYNNEI. Trimming took off 5 bases at V and 1 base at J, with 8 bases between the two ends. This CDR3 is 13 amino acids long. The CDR3: CASSTLENTEAFF. CDR3 in DNA: TGTGCCAGCAGTACCTTGGAGAACACTGAAGCTTTCTTT.

The chain links TRBV11-2 to TRBJ2-3; possible D gene TRBD2, 6 bases. Germline CDR1 is SGHAT and CDR2 is FQNNGV. Trimming took off 1 base at V and 2 bases at J, with 13 bases between the two ends. This CDR3 is 16 amino acids long. CDR3: CASSLGPSANTDTQYF. CDR3 nucleotides: TGTGCCAGCAGCTTAGGGCCTAGCGCTAACACAGATACGCAGTATTTT. Full variable domain (remainder filled in from reference TRBV11-2 and TRBJ2-3): EAGVAQSPRYKIIEKRQSVAFWCNPISGHATLYWYQQILGQGPKLLIQFQNNGVVDDSQLPKDRFSAERLKGVDSTLKIQPAKLEDSAVYLCASSLGPSANTDTQYFGPGTRLTVL.

The genes are TRBV7-9 and TRBJ2-2, with D possibly being TRBD1 (5 bases). CDR1 is SEHNR, CDR2 FQNEAQ, per germline (reference sequence). The CDR3 totals 16 residues. Trimming stripped 5 bases from V and 4 bases from J, with 17 bases between. The chain's CDR3 is CASSHVGQGGTGELFF. In DNA form, the CDR3 reads TGTGCCAGCAGCCACGTCGGGCAGGGCGGCACCGGGGAGCTGTTTTTT.

The chain employs TRBV18 and TRBJ2-7; no clear D gene. Trimming pared 0 bases from V and 2 bases from J, leaving 8 bases between. Germline-derived CDR1 and CDR2 are KGHSH and LQKENI. CDR3 length equals 14 residues. Here the CDR3 reads CASSPPRRTYEQYF. The CDR3 DNA follows: TGTGCCAGCTCACCACCGCGCCGGACCTACGAGCAGTACTTC. The whole variable domain, filled in from reference TRBV18 and TRBJ2-7, reads NAGVMQNPRHLVRRRGQEARLRCSPMKGHSHVYWYRQLPEEGLKFMVYLQKENIIDESGMPKERFSAEFPKEGPSILRIQQVVRGDSAAYFCASSPPRRTYEQYFGPGTRLTVT.

V and J are TRBV5-6 and TRBJ2-3, with a tentative D call TRBD2 (6 bases). Germline V gives CDR1 SGHDT, CDR2 YYEEEE. V lost 4 bases, J lost 2 bases, and 14 bases lay in between. The CDR3 has 15 residues. CDR3: CASSLNGGLTDTQYF. The CDR3 coding sequence is TGTGCCAGCAGCCTTAACGGGGGACTCACAGATACGCAGTATTTT.

The rearrangement uses TRBV15 and TRBJ1-6; D is unclear. Trimming removed 0 bases from V and 9 bases from J, with 12 bases in between. CDR1 is LNHNV, CDR2 YYDKDF, per germline (reference sequence). The CDR3 sequence is 15 residues long. The CDR3 region is CATSREHSRSSPLHF. The DNA of the CDR3 is TGTGCCACCAGCAGAGAGCACAGCAGGAGTTCACCCCTCCACTTT.

The gene calls are TRBV28 and TRBJ2-5; a weak D match, TRBD1 (8 bases). There are 13 residues in the CDR3. CDR1 MDHEN and CDR2 SYDVKM come from the germline V gene. Trimming left V 10 bases short and J 5 bases short, with 17 bases between. The CDR3 here is CATTGGVGETQYF. CDR3 nucleotide sequence: TGTGCCACCACAGGGGGGGTAGGGGAGACCCAGTACTTC. The full variable domain, with the rest looked up from reference TRBV28 and TRBJ2-5, is DVKVTQSSRYLVKRTGEKVFLECVQDMDHENMFWYRQDPGLGLRLIYFSYDVKMKEKGDIPEGYSVSREKKERFSLILESASTNQTSMYLCATTGGVGETQYFGPGTRLLVL.

The V gene is TRBV28, the J gene TRBJ2-1, with 9 bases identical to TRBD1. In germline, CDR1 is MDHEN, CDR2 SYDVKM. CDR3 length: 13 amino acids. The CDR3 sequence is CVPLRDRANEQFF. The CDR3 DNA reads TGTGTGCCTCTTCGGGACAGGGCCAATGAGCAGTTCTTC.

V gene TRBV5-1 combines with J gene TRBJ1-4; D gene uncertain. CDR1 is SGHRS and CDR2 is YFSETQ in the germline V gene. The CDR3 is 19 residues long. V shed 1 base and J shed 0 bases, with 19 bases lying between them. The CDR3 DNA follows: TGCGCCAGCAGCTTGAGGTCTGGCCTTACAGTTGCAACTAATGAAAAACTGTTTTTT. Protein sequence: CASSLRSGLTVATNEKLFF.

The chain uses TRBV14 and TRBJ2-5, with 15 bases lining up with TRBD2. Germline assignment: CDR1 SGHDN and CDR2 FVKESK. This CDR3 contains 18 residues. Trimming removed 4 bases from V and 0 bases from J; junction bases left unmatched: 6. The CDR3 DNA is TGTGCCAGCAGCCCAAGGGGGACTAGCGGGAGGTACCAAGAGACCCAGTACTTC. Protein: CASSPRGTSGRYQETQYF.

The V and J genes are TRBV5-1 and TRBJ2-5; perhaps TRBD2 as D (7 bases). V was clipped by 4 bases and J by 2 bases, with 12 bases between them. CDR1 and CDR2 (germline): SGHRS, YFSETQ. The CDR3 extends over 14 amino acids. The CDR3 nucleotides are TGCGCCAGCAGCGACGGGGGGCGGCAAGAGACCCAGTACTTC. It translates to CASSDGGRQETQYF.

V gene TRBV9 combines with J gene TRBJ2-5, with TRBD2 identical over 15 bases. The CDR3 consists of 19 residues. V shed 0 bases and J 3 bases; nucleotides not matched to a gene: 9. Germline lookup yields CDR1 SGDLS and CDR2 YYNGEE. The CDR3 nucleotides read TGTGCCAGCAGCGTAGTACCGGGACTAGCGGGAGGAGGGGAAGAGACCCAGTACTTC. Its translation is CASSVVPGLAGGGEETQYF. Using reference TRBV9 and TRBJ2-5 for the parts outside the CDR3, the full variable domain is DSGVTQTPKHLITATGQRVTLRCSPRSGDLSVYWYQQSLDQGLQFLIQYYNGEERAKGNILERFSAQQFPDLHSELNLSSLELGDSALYFCASSVVPGLAGGGEETQYFGPGTRLLVL.

This chain connects TRBV9 to TRBJ1-2; possibly TRBD1 for D (6 bases). The V end lost 6 bases, the J end lost 2 bases, and 17 bases lay between the germline ends. The CDR3 is 15 amino acids. Germline CDR1 SGDLS, CDR2 YYNGEE. DNA of the CDR3: TGTGCCAGCACCCAATCCGGACAGACAAACTATGGCTACACCTTC. Amino acids: CASTQSGQTNYGYTF.